These 25 T cell receptor beta chains were sequenced from one sample in a study of regulatory T cells in long-lasting Graves disease. Time point specified: newly diagnosed GD, antithyroid drugs for less than 3 months. RNA isolated from PBMCs was used to make the TCR library. The authors built TCR beta libraries using iRepertoire HTBI primers and Arm-PCR of CDR3 regions. A single record per CDR3 protein comes from TCRdb applying MiXCR to the multiplex PCR reads. The table has more than 300,000 distinct CDR3 sequences, about 11% seen once; the top ten hold 18%. This same sample was also taken into another study, of T cells in Graves' hyperthyroidism and ophthalmopathy.

The sample was peripheral blood mononuclear cells (PBMCs), taken at new diagnosis, from a patient treated with antithyroid drugs. All receptors come from a woman aged 18 to 35 with Graves disease.

This rearrangement joins TRBV19 to TRBJ1-5, with D possibly matching TRBD1 (5 bases). Trimming took 8 bases from V and 4 from J, leaving 15 bases between them. Germline CDR1 reads LNHDA; CDR2 reads SQIVND (reference sequence). CDR3 length: 14 residues. The CDR3 nucleotides read TGTGCCAGTGGAATCTGGGGCCGGAATCAGCCCCAGCATTTT. Translation gives CASGIWGRNQPQHF.

This clonotype was observed at least ten times. This sequence joins TRBV20-1 and TRBJ1-1, with D unclear. With 3 bases removed from V and 5 bases from J, the gap between germline ends came to 10 bases. In germline, CDR1 is DFQATT, CDR2 SNEGSKA (reference sequence). The CDR3 consists of 12 residues. The CDR3 coding sequence is TGCAGTGCTAGGTTAAGTCGGACTGAAGCTTTCTTT. The encoded protein is CSARLSRTEAFF.

This clonotype showed up just a few times. The V and J genes are TRBV15 and TRBJ1-3, with 10 bases aligning to TRBD1. The CDR3 sequence is 14 residues long. From germline, CDR1 is LNHNV and CDR2 YYDKDF (reference sequence). Trimming cost V 7 bases and J 8 bases; bases outside gene matches: 8. As DNA, the CDR3 is TGTGCCACCACTCGGGACAGGGGCCCGGACACCATATATTTT. Protein: CATTRDRGPDTIYF.

The V and J genes are TRBV4-1 and TRBJ2-5; possibly TRBD1 for D (6 bases). This CDR3 has 15 residues. V dropped 4 bases and J dropped 3 bases, with 15 bases sitting between them. The germline V gene encodes CDR1 MGHRA and CDR2 YSYEKL. The CDR3, as DNA: TGCGCCAGCAGCCGACCGATAGGGGGAGAAGAGACCCAGTACTTC. Protein product: CASSRPIGGEETQYF.

The sample holds one count of this clonotype. One base away lies a much larger clone, so this may be a sequencing read error. This rearrangement joins TRBV5-4 to TRBJ2-5; 8 bases map to TRBD1. The CDR3 is made up of 15 amino acids. The ends lost 4 bases at V and 11 bases at J; junction bases unmatched: 16. Per the germline V gene, CDR1 is SGHNT and CDR2 is YYREEE (reference sequence). In DNA, the CDR3 is TGTGCCAGCAGCAGCCGGACAGGGCGGGGCAATGAGCAGTACTTC. It encodes CASSSRTGRGNEQYF.

In its sample, this clonotype was seen a few times. The chain couples TRBV7-8 to TRBJ2-2; 16 nucleotides align to TRBD2. The CDR3 is 18 amino acids. Germline CDR1 SGHVS, CDR2 FQNEAQ. Trimming took 4 bases from V and 5 from J; bases not matched to a gene: 7. CDR3 protein: CASSSGLAGGPSTGELFF. The CDR3 DNA reads TGTGCCAGCAGCTCGGGACTAGCGGGAGGGCCGAGTACCGGGGAGCTGTTTTTT.

This clonotype was detected ten times or more. One end of the junction varies from germline; a read error may be responsible. The V call is TRBV12-3 or TRBV12-4, the J call TRBJ1-1, with D possibly TRBD1 on 5 matching bases. The CDR3 is 14 amino acids. CDR3 coding DNA: TGTGCCAGCAGCTTAGTCGGGAGGGGCACTGAAGCTTTCTTT. This codes for CASSLVGRGTEAFF.

This chain connects TRBV5-4 to TRBJ2-1; 14 bases are a match to TRBD2. The CDR3 sequence is 16 residues long. CDR1 and CDR2 from the germline V gene are SGHNT and YYREEE (reference sequence). J lost 8 bases, V lost 3 bases, and 7 bases had no gene match. Here the CDR3 reads CASSSELGLAGDEQFF. The CDR3 DNA follows: TGTGCCAGCAGCTCAGAGTTGGGACTAGCGGGAGATGAGCAGTTCTTC.

In this sample, this clonotype turned up many times. This chain connects TRBV7-8 to TRBJ1-1; no clear D. With 1 base removed from V and 6 bases from J, the gap between germline ends came to 9 bases. CDR1 is SGHVS, CDR2 FQNEAQ, per germline. There are 13 residues in the CDR3. CDR3 nucleotides: TGTGCCAGCAGCTTAGATTTGGAGGCTGAAGCTTTCTTT. Its translation: CASSLDLEAEAFF.

This clonotype was counted many times. The chain couples TRBV7-2 to TRBJ2-7; D gene unclear. The V end was cut by 3 bases, the J end by 1 base, with 7 bases between. The CDR3 covers 13 residues. CDR1 and CDR2 from the germline V gene are SGHTA and FQGNSA. The CDR3 protein is CASSFGNSYEQYF. The CDR3 bases are TGTGCCAGCAGCTTCGGCAATTCCTACGAGCAGTACTTC.

This clonotype has ten or more counts. V gene TRBV5-1 combines with J gene TRBJ1-6, with 9 bases lining up with TRBD1. The CDR3 consists of 16 residues. The germline V gene encodes CDR1 SGHRS and CDR2 YFSETQ. V was clipped by 0 bases and J by 11 bases; unmatched bases: 9. The CDR3 DNA reads TGCGCCAGCAGCTTGGAAGGGGGACAGGGACGGCCACCCCTCCACTTT. Encoded protein: CASSLEGGQGRPPLHF.

A note on this clonotype: A clone one base away is much larger, so this may be a read error. The CDR3 ends on some other residue instead of the conserved phenylalanine or tryptophan, so this is likely a read error. The chain employs TRBV5-1 and TRBJ1-1, with 10 bases matching TRBD1. Germline CDR1 SGHRS, CDR2 YFSETQ. The CDR3 spans 14 residues. V was pared by 2 bases and J by 3 bases, with 1 base of the junction left unmatched. The CDR3 loop reads CASSFGTGDTEAFL. The CDR3 DNA reads as TGCGCCAGCAGCTTCGGGACAGGGGACACTGAAGCTTTCCTT.

This clonotype was seen more than once but under ten times. The rearrangement uses TRBV30 and TRBJ1-1; no definite D call. The V gene lost 1 base and the J gene lost 1 base, with 16 bases spanning the gap. Germline assignment: CDR1 GTSNPN and CDR2 SVGIG (reference sequence). The CDR3 is 16 amino acids. CDR3 in amino acids: CAWSGSEALGNTEAFF. The CDR3 nucleotides are TGTGCCTGGAGTGGTTCAGAGGCCCTTGGGAACACTGAAGCTTTCTTT.

This clonotype was counted ten times or more. The chain has TRBV12-3 or TRBV12-4 and TRBJ1-1, with 8 bases aligning to TRBD1. The V segment lost 7 bases and the J segment 5 bases; nucleotides outside the gene matches: 9. The CDR3 runs to 14 residues. The CDR3 DNA sequence: TGTGCCAGCAAAAACACACAGGGGGTAACTGAAGCTTTCTTT. This gives the protein CASKNTQGVTEAFF.

This clonotype was detected many times. The gene calls are TRBV19 and TRBJ2-3, with D perhaps TRBD1 (6 bases). Germline V gene sequence: CDR1 LNHDA, CDR2 SQIVND (reference sequence). The CDR3 totals 15 residues. Deletions cut 3 bases from V and 2 bases from J, with 12 bases between. The CDR3 region has the DNA TGTGCCAGTAGTATTGTTGGGGGCCACACAGATACGCAGTATTTT. This encodes CASSIVGGHTDTQYF.

This clonotype appeared many times. The chain has TRBV7-8 and TRBJ2-7; D remains unclear. Trimming took off 5 bases at V and 3 bases at J, with 14 bases between the two ends. Germline CDR1 SGHVS, CDR2 FQNEAQ. This CDR3 has 14 amino acids. The CDR3 DNA follows: TGTGCCAGCAGCCCGATTGATAAGGGCTACGAGCAGTACTTC. This encodes CASSPIDKGYEQYF.

This clonotype was seen a few times. This chain connects TRBV4-2 to TRBJ1-4, with 7 positions matching TRBD1. J lost 3 bases, V lost 1 base, and 8 bases had no gene match. CDR1 is LGHNA and CDR2 is YNFKEQ in the germline V gene. The CDR3 length is 17 residues. CDR3 bases: TGTGCCAGCAGCCAAGGGGTAGGGGGCGTGGCTAATGAAAAACTGTTTTTT. Amino acids: CASSQGVGGVANEKLFF.

The rearrangement joins TRBV7-9 to TRBJ2-1; D might be TRBD2 (6 bases). Germline V lookup: CDR1 SEHNR, CDR2 FQNEAQ (reference sequence). Trimming left V 10 bases short and J 0 bases short, with 22 bases between. This CDR3 has 17 amino acids. This CDR3 is CATTTRGGPSSYNEQFF. CDR3 coding DNA: TGTGCCACCACGACTAGAGGAGGCCCGAGCTCCTACAATGAGCAGTTCTTC.

Many counts were recorded for this clonotype. V and J are TRBV29-1 and TRBJ1-1; 8 nucleotides match TRBD1. Germline V gives CDR1 SQVTM, CDR2 ANQGSEA. The CDR3 totals 14 residues. The V gene end was trimmed by 6 bases and the J gene end by 5 bases; junction bases not matched to a gene: 11. The CDR3 reads CSVHPDRADTEAFF. CDR3 coding DNA: TGCAGCGTCCACCCGGACAGGGCAGATACTGAAGCTTTCTTT.

This clonotype appeared many times. The chain joins TRBV10-3 to TRBJ1-2, with D hard to call. This CDR3 spans 14 amino acids. Germline loops: CDR1 ENHRY, CDR2 SYGVKD. Trimming removed 3 bases at V and 0 bases at J, with 8 bases between. The CDR3 loop reads CAISDQNPNYGYTF. The CDR3 nucleotides are TGTGCCATCAGTGATCAGAACCCTAACTATGGCTACACCTTC.

Many counts were recorded for this clonotype. The rearrangement uses TRBV6-1 and TRBJ2-1; 16 bases align to TRBD2. V gave up 6 bases and J gave up 8 bases; unmatched junction bases: 13. The germline V gene has CDR1 MNHNS and CDR2 SASEGT. The CDR3 length is 18 residues. CDR3 sequence: CASRGGLAGGPPNYEQFF. The CDR3 nucleotides are TGTGCCAGCAGAGGGGGACTAGCGGGAGGGCCCCCTAACTATGAGCAGTTCTTC.

This clonotype was observed at least ten times. This chain joins TRBV30 and TRBJ2-7; D unclear. This CDR3 is 19 amino acids long. The germline gives CDR1 GTSNPN, CDR2 SVGIG (reference sequence). Trimming pared 1 base from V and 4 bases from J, leaving 29 bases between. The CDR3 loop reads CAWSGVGQHPDRTGYEQYF. Written as DNA, the CDR3 is TGTGCCTGGAGTGGGGTGGGTCAACATCCTGACCGCACTGGGTACGAGCAGTACTTC.

This clonotype appeared many times. This chain connects TRBV7-2 to TRBJ1-2; no clear D gene. Germline V lookup: CDR1 SGHTA, CDR2 FQGNSA. With 0 bases removed from V and 0 bases from J, the gap between germline ends came to 14 bases. This CDR3 region has 17 residues. DNA for the CDR3: TGTGCCAGCAGCTTAGCGCCCGAGACGTTAGCTAACTATGGCTACACCTTC. Its translation is CASSLAPETLANYGYTF.

This clonotype was seen at least ten times. The chain uses TRBV7-8 and TRBJ2-1; D call uncertain. The V end was cut by 6 bases, the J end by 8 bases, with 20 bases between. The CDR3 consists of 15 residues. Germline V gene data show CDR1 as SGHVS and CDR2 as FQNEAQ. CDR3 residues: CASSPNRYPTHEQFF. The CDR3 DNA follows: TGTGCCAGCAGTCCCAACAGATACCCCACCCATGAGCAGTTCTTC. Together with reference TRBV7-8 and TRBJ2-1, the CDR3 gives the full variable domain: GAGVSQSPRYKVAKRGQDVALRCDPISGHVSLFWYQQALGQGPEFLTYFQNEAQLDKSGLPSDRFFAERPEGSVSTLKIQRTQQEDSAVYLCASSPNRYPTHEQFFGPGTRLTVL.

This clonotype came up many times. This chain joins TRBV12-3 or TRBV12-4 and TRBJ2-7; D gene ambiguous. Trimming cost V 3 bases and J 1 base, with 7 bases left between them. CDR3 length equals 13 residues. CDR3 in amino acids: CASSFVASYEQYF. The CDR3 coding sequence is TGTGCCAGCAGTTTCGTCGCGTCCTACGAGCAGTACTTC.